The T cell receptor beta chain under discussion was sequenced for a study of CD4 and CD8 cells across lung adenocarcinoma regions. This clonotype appeared a few times. MiXCR was run by TCRdb on the PCR reads, yielding one entry per CDR3 protein. Seen here are nearly 7,000 distinct CDR3 sequences, roughly half observed once, and the top ten hold about 42%. The patients had localized lung adenocarcinoma, a non-small cell subtype. The TCR originated in a male donor with lung adenocarcinoma. The CD4 and CD8 labels of this study may be unreliable. Source material: CD8+ T cells from the center of a lung tumor.

The CDR3 region is CASSYNSYNSPLHF. DNA of the CDR3: TGTGCCAGCAGTTACAACTCCTATAATTCACCCCTCCACTTT. The V gene is TRBV6-5, the J gene TRBJ1-6; D is unclear. This CDR3 region has 14 residues. Germline lookup yields CDR1 MNHEY and CDR2 SVGAGI. V lost 2 bases and J 0 bases, leaving 2 bases between the germline ends.